This section outlines one T cell receptor (beta chain) sequence together with its context. What it binds is not known. From germline, CDR1 is SGHKS and CDR2 YYEKEE (reference sequence). This CDR3 has 14 amino acids. V was clipped by 0 bases and J by 4 bases, with 8 bases between them. The data stem from a study of T cell repertoires in cytomegalovirus infection. The wider study: The public TCR beta signatures pointed to both CMV infection and matching HLA type. The study, taken as a whole, reports: Of the TCR beta families, the public ones yielded a cumulative frequency that identified carriers of CMV plus the relevant HLA. Across the ex vivo response, the dominant clonotypes were HLA-C-restricted CMV-specific TCR beta clonotypes.

TCRdb called the reads again in MiXCR, with one record for every CDR3 protein. The data contain 300,000 to 400,000 distinct CDR3 sequences, less than 20% of them seen just once; the ten biggest clones take up roughly 9%. Input material: PBMCs. The V and J genes are TRBV5-5 and TRBJ1-5; D remains unclear. The TCR originated in a human donor in good health (CMV status not recorded). Some clones in this sample may be carry-over from other donors' samples. Here the CDR3 DNA reads TGTGCCAGCAGCTTGGCCGTTGGGAATCAGCCCCAGCATTTT. It specifies CASSLAVGNQPQHF.